This T cell receptor (beta chain) comes out of a study of control samples from healthy donors and cancer patients. The method was immunoSEQ multiplex PCR; TCRdb's version includes in-frame clones alone and lacks a portion of them. The repertoire includes 100,000 to 120,000 clones, roughly 90% of them detected once, and around 3.5% sits in the top ten. What was sequenced was PBMCs. This TCR came from a woman aged 60-75 years with lung cancer.

The CDR3 sequence: CASSPTSVAYGYTF. Here the CDR3 DNA reads TGTGCCAGCAGCCCCACCTCCGTTGCCTATGGCTACACCTTC. V is TRBV27 and J is TRBJ1-2; D remains ambiguous. V lost 6 bases and J 4 bases, leaving 15 bases between the germline ends. Per germline, CDR1 MNHEY and CDR2 SMNVEV (reference sequence). The CDR3 is 14 residues long.